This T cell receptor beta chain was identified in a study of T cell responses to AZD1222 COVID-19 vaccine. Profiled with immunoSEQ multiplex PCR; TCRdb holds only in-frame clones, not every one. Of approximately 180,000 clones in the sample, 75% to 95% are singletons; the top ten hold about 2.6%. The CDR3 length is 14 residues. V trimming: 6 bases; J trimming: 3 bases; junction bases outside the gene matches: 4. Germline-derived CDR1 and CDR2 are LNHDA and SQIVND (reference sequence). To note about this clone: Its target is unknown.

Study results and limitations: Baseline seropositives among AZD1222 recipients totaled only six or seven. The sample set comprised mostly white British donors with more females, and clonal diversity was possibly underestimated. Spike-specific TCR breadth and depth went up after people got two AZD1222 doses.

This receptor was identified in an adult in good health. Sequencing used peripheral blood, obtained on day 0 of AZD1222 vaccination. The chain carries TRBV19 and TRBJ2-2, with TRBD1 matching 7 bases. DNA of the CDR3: TGTGCCAGTAGGGGGACAGCCCACACCGGGGAGCTGTTTTTT. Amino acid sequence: CASRGTAHTGELFF.